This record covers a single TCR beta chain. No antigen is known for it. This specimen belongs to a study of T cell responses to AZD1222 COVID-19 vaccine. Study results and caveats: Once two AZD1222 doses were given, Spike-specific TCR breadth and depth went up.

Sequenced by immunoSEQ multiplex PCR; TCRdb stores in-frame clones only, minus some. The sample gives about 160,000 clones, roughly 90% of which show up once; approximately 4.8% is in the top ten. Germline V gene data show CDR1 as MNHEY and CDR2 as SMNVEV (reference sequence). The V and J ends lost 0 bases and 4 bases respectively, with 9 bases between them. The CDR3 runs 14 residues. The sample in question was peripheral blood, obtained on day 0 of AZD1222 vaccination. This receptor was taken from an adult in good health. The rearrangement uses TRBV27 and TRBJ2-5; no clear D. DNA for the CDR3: TGTGCCAGCAGTTTATCTGGGTTCCCAGAGACCCAGTACTTC. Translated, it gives CASSLSGFPETQYF.